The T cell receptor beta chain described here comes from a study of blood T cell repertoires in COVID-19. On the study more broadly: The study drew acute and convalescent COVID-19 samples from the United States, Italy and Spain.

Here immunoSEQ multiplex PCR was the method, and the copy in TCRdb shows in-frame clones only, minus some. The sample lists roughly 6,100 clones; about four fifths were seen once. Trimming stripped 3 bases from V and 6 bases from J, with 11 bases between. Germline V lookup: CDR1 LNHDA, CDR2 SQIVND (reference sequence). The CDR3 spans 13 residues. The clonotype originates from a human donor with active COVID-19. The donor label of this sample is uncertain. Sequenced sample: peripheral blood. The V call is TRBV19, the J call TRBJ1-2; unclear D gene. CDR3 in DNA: TGTGCCAGTAGTATTCAGGAAGGAAATGGCTACACCTTC. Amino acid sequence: CASSIQEGNGYTF.